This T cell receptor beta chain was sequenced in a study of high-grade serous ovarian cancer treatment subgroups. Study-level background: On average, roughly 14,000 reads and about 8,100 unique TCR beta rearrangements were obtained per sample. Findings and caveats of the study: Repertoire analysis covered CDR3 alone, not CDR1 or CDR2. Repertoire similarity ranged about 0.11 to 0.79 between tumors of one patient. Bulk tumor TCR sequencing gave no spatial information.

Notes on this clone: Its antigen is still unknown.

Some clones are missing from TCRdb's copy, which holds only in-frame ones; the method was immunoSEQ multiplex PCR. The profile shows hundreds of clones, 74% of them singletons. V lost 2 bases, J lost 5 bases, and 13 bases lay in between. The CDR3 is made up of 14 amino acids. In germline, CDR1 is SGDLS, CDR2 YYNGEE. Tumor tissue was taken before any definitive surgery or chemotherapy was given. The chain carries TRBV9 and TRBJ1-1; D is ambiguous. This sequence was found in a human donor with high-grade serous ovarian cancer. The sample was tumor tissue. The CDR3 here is CASSVEGRGTEAFF. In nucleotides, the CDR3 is TGTGCCAGCAGCGTGGAGGGTCGAGGTACTGAAGCTTTCTTT.